This TCR beta chain appears in the sequencing data of a study of sequential checkpoint blockade in melanoma. In the study overall: Randomization was 1:1 between first-line nivolumab→ipilimumab and ipilimumab→nivolumab. Both treatment sequences were followed by maintenance nivolumab.

Treatment: randomized to nivolumab then ipilimumab (arm A) or the reverse (arm B). DNA-damaging chemotherapy had not been given to any patient beforehand. Live CD3+CD8+ CD19− CD56− cells were sorted from PBMCs. The sample holds a few counts of this clone. Sequencing was performed with immunoSEQ multiplex PCR; in TCRdb, only in-frame clones are kept and a portion is missing. The table records under 25,000 clones, 82% of them present only once. V was cut by 6 bases and J by 1 base, with 10 bases left in between. Germline CDR1 reads MNHEY; CDR2 reads SMNVEV (reference sequence). This CDR3 spans 14 amino acids.

V and J are TRBV27 and TRBJ1-5; D gene uncertain. Sequences were derived from CD8+ T cells sorted from blood (inferred from file names), sampled from a patient given nivolumab and ipilimumab in sequence. This receptor was identified in a human donor with melanoma. The CDR3, as DNA: TGTGCCAGCAGGTCTTTCTCGAGCAATCAGCCCCAGCATTTT. Translation gives CASRSFSSNQPQHF.